A single T cell receptor beta chain is shown here with its context. What it binds is unknown. CD45RO-negative, CCR7-selected cells formed the naive CD8 fraction, which excluded terminally differentiated effector memory CD45RA+ cells. Germline V lookup: CDR1 SEHNR, CDR2 FQNEAQ (reference sequence). Trimming left V 2 bases short and J 2 bases short, with 10 bases between. The CDR3 is made up of 15 amino acids. The data stem from a study of shared clonotypes between healthy human individuals. Whole-study findings and limits: In general, naive subsets displayed greater estimated richness than memory subsets did.

Original methodology: From ImmunoSEQ came sequences covering only the junction and carrying no quality scores, so filtering differed. Using immunoSEQ multiplex PCR, the repertoire was profiled, and TCRdb retains in-frame clones only, with some absent. V and J calls and clone size come straight from that table; D and trimming were deduced from the DNA. Of about 2 million clones in the sample, roughly 95% were seen once. The clonotype was recovered from a man between 18 and 35 years old in good health. V is TRBV7-9 and J is TRBJ2-1; maybe TRBD2 (5 bases). The sample comprised naive CD8+ T cells sorted from blood. The CDR3 region is CASSLPEGPYNEQFF. CDR3 coding DNA: TGTGCCAGCAGCTTACCTGAGGGCCCCTACAATGAGCAGTTCTTC.